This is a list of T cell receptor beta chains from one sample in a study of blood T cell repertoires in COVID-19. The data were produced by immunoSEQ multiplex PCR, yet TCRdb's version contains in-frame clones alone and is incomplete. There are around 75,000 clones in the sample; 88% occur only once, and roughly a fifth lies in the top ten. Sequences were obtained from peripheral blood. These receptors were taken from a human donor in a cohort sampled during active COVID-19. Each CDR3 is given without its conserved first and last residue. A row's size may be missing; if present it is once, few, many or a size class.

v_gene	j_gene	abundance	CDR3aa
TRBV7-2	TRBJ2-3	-	ASSSASGRATDTQY
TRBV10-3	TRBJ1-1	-	AISEGGHPNTEAF
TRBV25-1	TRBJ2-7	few	ASSDRDRYEQY
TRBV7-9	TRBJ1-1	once	ASSPHPGENTEAF
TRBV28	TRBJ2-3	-	ASSLDSGFDTQY
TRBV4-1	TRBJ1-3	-	ASSQDPGRALAGNTIY
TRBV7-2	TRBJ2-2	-	ASSPIGLAGEGGELF
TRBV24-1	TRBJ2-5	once	AVQRGETQY
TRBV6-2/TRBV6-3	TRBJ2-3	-	ASSSNTGSDTQY
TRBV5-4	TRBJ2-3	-	ASSQRGPLTDTQY
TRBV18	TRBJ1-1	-	ASSPLNGNTEAF
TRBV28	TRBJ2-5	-	ASSFSQYQETQY
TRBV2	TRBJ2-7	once	ASSKTGAGRGEQY
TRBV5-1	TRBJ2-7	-	ASSNLAGAGEQY
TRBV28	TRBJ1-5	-	ASSDRYRQPQH
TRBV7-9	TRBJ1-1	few	ASGWRDETF
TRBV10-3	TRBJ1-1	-	AISGPGQGRTEAF
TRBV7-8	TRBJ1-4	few	ASSASSSATNEKLF
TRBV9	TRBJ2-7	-	ASSVGDSGRYEQY
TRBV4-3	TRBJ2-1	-	ASSQEIAEASYNEQF
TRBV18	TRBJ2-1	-	ASSQMAGGYNEQF